The rows below give T cell receptor beta chains drawn from one sample of a study of T cells in Graves' hyperthyroidism and ophthalmopathy. TCRdb called the multiplex PCR reads again in MiXCR, with one record for every CDR3 protein. This sample has around 270,000 distinct CDR3 sequences, with around a fifth found just once. The sample comprised blood. The receptors shown here come from a man in his fifties with Graves' ophthalmopathy. The CDR3 runs from the conserved cysteine through the conserved F or W. A D gene is named only where the DNA matches it firmly. The size field is filled for only some rows; it gives once, few, many or a size class.

CDR3 length	D gene	clone size	V gene	J gene	CDR3 protein	CDR3 DNA
14	.	.	TRBV18	TRBJ2-7	CASSHRDTPYEQYF	TGTGCCAGCTCACACCGGGACACGCCCTACGAGCAGTACTTC
15	TRBD1	.	TRBV27	TRBJ2-7	CASSGQGSSSYEQYF	TGTGCCAGCAGTGGACAGGGGTCTAGCTCCTACGAGCAGTACTTC
13	.	few	TRBV6-1	TRBJ1-2	CASREGSNYGYTF	TGTGCCAGCAGGGAAGGATCCAACTATGGCTACACCTTC
17	TRBD2	few	TRBV3-1	TRBJ2-1	CASSQDLAGGGYNEQFF	TGTGCCAGCAGCCAAGATCTCGCGGGGGGGGGCTACAATGAGCAGTTCTTC
15	TRBD2	few	TRBV18	TRBJ2-7	CASSPTGGVSYEQYF	TGTGCCAGCTCACCAACGGGGGGGGTTTCCTACGAGCAGTACTTC
13	.	many	TRBV7-8	TRBJ1-1	CASSLTVQNEAFF	TGTGCCAGCAGCTTAACGGTACAGAACGAAGCTTTCTTT
12	.	few	TRBV6-1	TRBJ2-3	CAALGGADTQYF	TGTGCCGCCCTCGGAGGGGCAGATACGCAGTATTTT
15	.	.	TRBV6-1	TRBJ1-4	CASSEKTAINEKLFF	TGTGCCAGCAGTGAAAAGACAGCGATTAATGAAAAACTGTTTTTT
17	TRBD1	.	TRBV9	TRBJ1-2	CASSVVQDRAYGDGYTF	TGTGCCAGCAGCGTAGTTCAGGACAGGGCATACGGAGATGGCTACACCTTC
15	TRBD1	many	TRBV7-2	TRBJ2-7	CASSLAGTGPYEQYF	TGTGCCAGCAGCTTAGCCGGGACAGGACCCTACGAGCAGTACTTC
15	TRBD2	.	TRBV6-1	TRBJ2-7	CASSELLAGAYEQYF	TGTGCCAGCAGTGAATTGCTAGCGGGGGCCTACGAGCAGTACTTC
12	.	few	TRBV2	TRBJ1-5	CASRQDNQPQHF	TGTGCCAGCAGGCAGGACAATCAGCCCCAGCATTTT
12	.	many	TRBV30	TRBJ1-1	CAWIEGYTEAFF	TGTGCCTGGATCGAGGGTTACACTGAAGCTTTCTTT
14	.	.	TRBV29-1	TRBJ2-3	CSVDVERGWDTQYF	TGCAGCGTTGACGTAGAGAGGGGGTGGGATACGCAGTATTTT
14	TRBD1	many	TRBV5-4	TRBJ2-5	CASSLGGTGETQYF	TGTGCCAGCAGCTTGGGCGGGACAGGAGAGACCCAGTACTTC
13	.	few	TRBV6-5	TRBJ1-1	CASSYSILGEAFF	TGTGCCAGCAGTTACTCTATCCTGGGGGAAGCTTTCTTT